The rows below give T cell receptor beta chains drawn from one sample of a study of T cell repertoires in cytomegalovirus infection. No antigens are known for them. TCRdb reanalysed the reads using MiXCR and keeps one entry per CDR3 protein. The top ten hold around 15% of the sample, which has some 940,000 distinct CDR3 sequences, 25% to 40% seen once. Here the sequenced sample was cultured CD8+ T cells from PBMCs, taken from culture after CMV antigen stimulation. These receptor sequences come from a human donor in good health (CMV status not recorded). Some clones in this sample may be carry-over from other donors' samples. CDR3s include the opening cysteine and the closing phenylalanine or tryptophan. The order of the fields is clone size, D gene, J gene, V gene, CDR3 length, CDR3 protein, CDR3 DNA. D genes are given only for firm matches. Clone size is given for some rows only: seen once, a few or many times, or a class if the clone is expanded.

few . TRBJ2-7 TRBV7-9 15 CASSLGAGSLYEQYF TGTGCCAGCAGCTTAGGGGCAGGGTCCTTATACGAGCAGTACTTC
few TRBD2 TRBJ2-5 TRBV4-2 16 CASSQELLAVQETQYF TGTGCCAGCAGCCAAGAATTACTAGCGGTTCAAGAGACCCAGTACTTC
. . TRBJ1-2 TRBV19 14 CASSIDTGMDGYTF TGTGCCAGTAGTATAGATACAGGGATGGATGGCTACACCTTC
. . TRBJ1-3 TRBV4-1 13 CASSSISGNTIYF TGCGCCAGCAGTAGCATCTCTGGAAACACCATATATTTT
. . TRBJ1-5 TRBV2 14 CACSDGTRGQPQHF TGTGCCTGCAGTGACGGGACAAGAGGCCAGCCCCAGCATTTT
many . TRBJ1-1 TRBV6-6 15 CASRDGSAKNTEAFF TGTGCCAGCCGGGATGGATCAGCCAAGAACACTGAAGCTTTCTTT
. . TRBJ2-3 TRBV6-1 15 CASSNPTGSGDTQYF TGTGCCAGCAGTAATCCGACAGGTTCGGGAGATACGCAGTATTTT
many . TRBJ2-7 TRBV7-2 15 CASSPAGLKLGEQYF TGTGCCAGCAGCCCAGCCGGGTTGAAGTTGGGCGAGCAGTACTTC
few . TRBJ2-3 TRBV19 16 CASSIDAGATTDTQYF TGTGCCAGTAGTATAGATGCGGGGGCAACCACAGATACGCAGTATTTT
. TRBD1 TRBJ2-1 TRBV10-3 15 CAISRDRARNNEQFF TGTGCCATCAGTAGAGACAGGGCCCGGAACAATGAGCAGTTCTTC
once . TRBJ1-1 TRBV6-1 14 CASSRSPVNTEAFF TGTGCCAGCAGCCGCAGTCCCGTGAACACTGAAGCTTTCTTT
. . TRBJ2-3 TRBV4-3 16 CASSQDRRTFTDTQYF TGCGCCAGCAGCCAAGATCGGCGGACCTTCACAGATACGCAGTATTTT
few TRBD1 TRBJ2-1 TRBV20-1 14 CSALVTGDLGEQFF TGCAGTGCTTTAGTAACAGGGGATTTAGGTGAGCAGTTCTTC
. TRBD2 TRBJ2-4 TRBV7-9 16 CASSSLAGGSKNIQYF TGTGCCAGCAGCTCGCTAGCGGGGGGATCCAAAAACATTCAGTACTTC
. . TRBJ1-5 TRBV20-1 16 CSARMGDNYSNQPQHF TGCAGTGCTAGGATGGGAGACAATTATAGCAATCAGCCCCAGCATTTT
. . TRBJ1-2 TRBV6-6 12 CASSPGHTDYTF TGTGCCAGCAGCCCGGGACATACGGACTACACCTTC
few . TRBJ2-2 TRBV4-1 14 CASSQPQGTGELFF TGCGCCAGCAGCCAACCTCAAGGAACCGGGGAGCTGTTTTTT
few . TRBJ1-6 TRBV4-1 13 CASSQAINSPLHF TGCGCCAGCAGCCAAGCCATTAATTCACCCCTCCACTTT
. . TRBJ2-1 TRBV20-1 13 CSSLGGSYNEQFF TGCAGTTCCCTCGGGGGTTCCTACAATGAGCAGTTCTTC
few . TRBJ1-1 TRBV12-3/TRBV12-4 15 CASSLSPRGATEAFF TGTGCCAGCAGTTTATCCCCACGTGGGGCGACTGAAGCTTTCTTT
. . TRBJ1-1 TRBV12-3/TRBV12-4 13 CASSFGQGRGTFF TGTGCCAGCAGTTTTGGGCAGGGAAGGGGGACTTTCTTT
many TRBD2 TRBJ2-1 TRBV7-2 13 CASSLEGAGEQFF TGTGCCAGCAGCCTTGAGGGAGCGGGGGAGCAGTTCTTC